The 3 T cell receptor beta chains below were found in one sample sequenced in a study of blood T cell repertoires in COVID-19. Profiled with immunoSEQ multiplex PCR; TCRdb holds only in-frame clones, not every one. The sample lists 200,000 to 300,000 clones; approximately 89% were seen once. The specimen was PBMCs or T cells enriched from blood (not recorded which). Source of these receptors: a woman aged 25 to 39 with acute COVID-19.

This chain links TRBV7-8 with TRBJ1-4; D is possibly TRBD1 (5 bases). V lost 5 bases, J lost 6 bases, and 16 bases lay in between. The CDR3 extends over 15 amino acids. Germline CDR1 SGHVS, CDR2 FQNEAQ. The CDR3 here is CASSPGAGGDEKLFF. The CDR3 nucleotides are TGTGCCAGCAGCCCCGGGGCCGGGGGAGATGAAAAACTGTTTTTT.

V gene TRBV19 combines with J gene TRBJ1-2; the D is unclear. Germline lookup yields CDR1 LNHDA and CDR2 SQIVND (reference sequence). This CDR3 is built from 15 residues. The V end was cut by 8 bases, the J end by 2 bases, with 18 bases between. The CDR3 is CASLQSPAQNYGYTF. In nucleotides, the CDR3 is TGTGCCAGTCTCCAAAGCCCCGCACAGAACTATGGCTACACCTTC.

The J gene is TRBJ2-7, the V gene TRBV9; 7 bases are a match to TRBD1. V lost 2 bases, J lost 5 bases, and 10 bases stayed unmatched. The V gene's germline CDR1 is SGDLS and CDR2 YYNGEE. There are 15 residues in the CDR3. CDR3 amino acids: CASSVATGSDHEQYF. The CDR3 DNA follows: TGTGCCAGCAGCGTCGCGACAGGGAGCGACCACGAGCAGTACTTC.